One and the same sample provided the 30 T cell receptor beta chains below, sequenced in a study of breast tumors, draining lymph nodes, adjacent tissues. The lymph nodes were axillary draining lymph nodes from breast cancer patients. Each CDR3 protein is one row after TCRdb ran MiXCR on the multiplex PCR reads. The sample records under 150,000 distinct CDR3 sequences, about a fifth being singletons. Sequencing input: axillary lymph node tissue. The receptor source for this set is a female donor with breast cancer. Some clones in this sample may be carry-over from other donors' samples.

This clonotype was seen ten or more times. J is TRBJ2-2 and V is TRBV15; D is perhaps TRBD2 (5 bases). CDR3 length equals 13 residues. Per germline, CDR1 LNHNV and CDR2 YYDKDF (reference sequence). With 7 bases removed from V and 7 bases from J, the gap between germline ends came to 13 bases. DNA of the CDR3: TGTGCCACCACCCCGGGATATGACGGGGAGCTGTTTTTT. This sequence encodes CATTPGYDGELFF.

Here the CDR3 DNA reads TGTGCCAGCAGTTTGCCCCGACAGGGGGCGAGGGTGGAGACCCAGTACTTC. The encoded protein is CASSLPRQGARVETQYF. The chain links TRBV28 to TRBJ2-5; TRBD1 aligns across 10 bases. Germline CDR1 is MDHEN and CDR2 is SYDVKM. The CDR3 consists of 17 residues. V was pared by 3 bases and J by 5 bases, with 12 bases of the junction left unmatched.

This clonotype was detected many times. The V gene is TRBV7-3, the J gene TRBJ2-3; unclear D gene. V dropped 3 bases and J dropped 0 bases, with 10 bases sitting between them. This CDR3 is 15 amino acids long. Per the germline V gene, CDR1 is SGHTA and CDR2 is FQGTGA. The CDR3 DNA follows: TGTGCCAGCAGCTTCGGTCCCCAAAGCACAGATACGCAGTATTTT. Its protein is CASSFGPQSTDTQYF.

A few counts support this clonotype. This chain links TRBV27 with TRBJ2-3, with 8 bases identical to TRBD1. Germline trimming cut 7 bases from V and 0 bases from J; bases unmatched to any gene: 9. There are 16 residues in the CDR3. Germline assignment: CDR1 MNHEY and CDR2 SMNVEV (reference sequence). The CDR3 DNA sequence: TGTGCCAGCAAAGGGACAGGACAGACTAGCACAGATACGCAGTATTTT. Translation gives CASKGTGQTSTDTQYF.

This clonotype was counted at least ten times. The chain uses TRBV28 and TRBJ2-1; no reliable D call. V was pared by 9 bases and J by 5 bases, with 11 bases between. The CDR3 has 12 residues. From germline, CDR1 is MDHEN and CDR2 SYDVKM. For the CDR3, the DNA is TGTGCCAGGGTCGATCGTGACAATGAGCAGTTCTTC. This translates into CARVDRDNEQFF. Complete variable domain (other parts from reference TRBV28 and TRBJ2-1): DVKVTQSSRYLVKRTGEKVFLECVQDMDHENMFWYRQDPGLGLRLIYFSYDVKMKEKGDIPEGYSVSREKKERFSLILESASTNQTSMYLCARVDRDNEQFFGPGTRLTVL.

The count of this clonotype is one. One base away lies a much larger clone, so this may be a sequencing read error. Because it lacks the conserved phenylalanine or tryptophan at the end, this CDR3 is likely a read error. The chain uses TRBV6-1 and TRBJ2-1, with D possibly being TRBD1 (6 bases). V lost 4 bases and J 8 bases, leaving 12 bases between the germline ends. CDR1 and CDR2 from the germline V gene are MNHNS and SASEGT. This CDR3 has 13 residues. CDR3 nucleotides: TGTGCCAGCAGTGCCACAGGGAATCATGAGCAGTTCCTC. Amino acid sequence: CASSATGNHEQFL.

There are many counts of this clonotype. CDR3 protein: CASRQTGANVLTF. The CDR3, as DNA: TGCGCCAGCAGGCAAACAGGGGCCAACGTCCTGACTTTC. The V and J genes are TRBV5-1 and TRBJ2-6; D remains unclear. Per the germline V gene, CDR1 is SGHRS and CDR2 is YFSETQ. V was pared by 5 bases and J by 4 bases, with 7 bases between. The CDR3 is made up of 13 amino acids.

This clonotype was observed at least ten times. The chain has TRBV10-3 and TRBJ2-2; 11 nucleotides line up with TRBD1. Germline values: CDR1 ENHRY, CDR2 SYGVKD. The CDR3 has 15 residues. J lost 9 bases, V lost 10 bases, and 13 bases had no gene match. The CDR3 coding sequence is TGTGCCACCCGTGTGGGAGGACAGGGGGCGCGGGAGCTGTTTTTT. Translating gives CATRVGGQGARELFF.

To note about this clonotype: A read error is possible here, since a much larger clone lies one base away. The rearrangement uses TRBV29-1 and TRBJ2-1, with D possibly matching TRBD2 (6 bases). Germline V CDR1 and CDR2: SQVTM, ANQGSEA. The V end lost 7 bases, the J end lost 12 bases, and 22 bases lay between the germline ends. The CDR3 runs 13 residues. The CDR3 bases are TGCAGCGCTACGCGGGACCCATCTAGTGGGCAGTTCTTC. Translated, it gives CSATRDPSSGQFF.

The J gene is TRBJ2-1, the V gene TRBV20-1; 11 bases fit TRBD1. The germline V gene encodes CDR1 DFQATT and CDR2 SNEGSKA (reference sequence). After removal of 0 bases from V and 6 bases from J, the junction contained 4 bases not matched to a gene. The CDR3 contains 15 residues. The CDR3 protein is CSARDAGTGGNEQFF. In DNA, the CDR3 is TGCAGTGCTAGAGATGCCGGGACAGGGGGCAATGAGCAGTTCTTC.

This clonotype was recorded many times. The V call is TRBV19, the J call TRBJ2-1; the match to TRBD2 covers 7 bases. There are 16 residues in the CDR3. CDR1 is LNHDA and CDR2 is SQIVND in the germline V gene (reference sequence). The J segment lost 8 bases and the V segment lost 3 bases, leaving 13 bases of the junction unmatched. The CDR3 reads CASSIIDPAGMYEQFF. The CDR3 coding sequence is TGTGCCAGTAGTATTATTGATCCAGCGGGAATGTATGAGCAGTTCTTC.

This clonotype has a count of ten or more. This chain uses TRBV6-1 with TRBJ2-3; 12 nucleotides line up with TRBD1. CDR1 is MNHNS and CDR2 is SASEGT in the germline V gene. The CDR3 length is 15 residues. With 3 bases clipped from V and 5 bases from J, the junction kept 3 bases outside the gene matches. CDR3 DNA: TGTGCCAGCAGTGAGTGGGACAGGGGGCAAGATACGCAGTATTTT. Amino acids: CASSEWDRGQDTQYF.

This clonotype was recorded at least ten times. The genes are TRBV12-3 or TRBV12-4 and TRBJ2-1; D is unresolved. The CDR3 runs to 12 residues. V was pared by 6 bases and J by 13 bases, with 16 bases between. The CDR3 DNA sequence: TGTGCCAGCAGCTCGGGTGAGAGATACCAGTTCTTC. It codes for CASSSGERYQFF.

This chain connects TRBV19 to TRBJ1-4; no clear D gene. V lost 2 bases to trimming and J lost 8 bases, with 9 bases between them. The CDR3 extends over 13 amino acids. Per germline, CDR1 LNHDA and CDR2 SQIVND (reference sequence). The CDR3 DNA is TGTGCCAGTAGTATACGAGGTCGAGAAAAACTGTTTTTT. Protein product: CASSIRGREKLFF.

This clonotype was found many times. V gene TRBV20-1 combines with J gene TRBJ2-7; 7 bases agree with TRBD2. Germline CDR1 DFQATT, CDR2 SNEGSKA (reference sequence). V lost 3 bases, J lost 0 bases, and 8 bases stayed unmatched. This CDR3 has 15 amino acids. The CDR3 here is CSARVGRSPSYEQYF. The CDR3 coding sequence is TGCAGTGCTAGGGTCGGGAGGAGTCCCTCCTACGAGCAGTACTTC.

This clonotype has at least ten counts. The CDR3 sequence: CASSERGGRTGELFF. DNA of the CDR3: TGTGCCAGCAGTGAACGCGGGGGTAGAACCGGGGAGCTGTTTTTT. This chain links TRBV6-5 with TRBJ2-2; TRBD2 matches at 7 bases. This CDR3 is 15 amino acids long. CDR1 and CDR2 (germline): MNHEY, SVGAGI. With V trimmed by 5 bases and J by 5 bases, 8 bases remained unmatched.

The V gene is TRBV6-5, the J gene TRBJ2-1; TRBD2 matches at 7 bases. The CDR3 contains 13 residues. With V trimmed by 5 bases and J by 2 bases, 0 bases remained unmatched. Germline values: CDR1 MNHEY, CDR2 SVGAGI. CDR3 in DNA: TGTGCCAGCAGTAGCGGGACCTACAATGAGCAGTTCTTC. It encodes CASSSGTYNEQFF.

For this clonotype: Given a much more abundant clone one base away, this may be a read error. The chain has TRBV6-2 or TRBV6-3 and TRBJ1-3; unclear D gene. The germline CDR1 and CDR2 sequences are MNHEY and SVGEGT. V shed 6 bases and J shed 0 bases, with 15 bases lying between them. This CDR3 region has 16 residues. Written as DNA, the CDR3 is TGTGCCAGCAGCTTCGGACCGACGAGCTCTGGAAACACCATATATTTT. This encodes CASSFGPTSSGNTIYF.

This clonotype was recorded at least ten times. J is TRBJ2-7 and V is TRBV6-2 or TRBV6-3, with a weak D call TRBD2 (5 bases). The CDR3 consists of 15 residues. V shed 6 bases and J shed 0 bases, with 15 bases lying between them. CDR1 and CDR2 from the germline V gene are MNHEY and SVGEGT. The CDR3 sequence: CASSVASLGSYEQYF. CDR3 nucleotides: TGTGCCAGCAGCGTAGCCTCACTAGGCTCCTACGAGCAGTACTTC.

This clonotype was counted many times. The chain links TRBV6-2 or TRBV6-3 to TRBJ1-2, with D unresolved. The CDR3 extends over 14 amino acids. Trimming removed 5 bases from V and 8 bases from J, with 18 bases in between. The germline CDR1 and CDR2 sequences are MNHEY and SVGEGT. CDR3 loop: CASSQGITASGYTF. The CDR3 bases are TGTGCCAGCAGTCAAGGGATTACAGCGTCAGGCTACACCTTC.

As to this clonotype: Being one base from a much bigger clone, this may be a read error. The chain recombines TRBV10-1 with TRBJ2-7, with D possibly being TRBD1 or TRBD2 (5 bases each). This CDR3 has 11 residues. Germline V gene data show CDR1 as WNHNN and CDR2 as SYGVQD (reference sequence). CDR3 sequence (DNA): TGCGCCGGCAGTGATGGGGGCGAGCAGTACTTC. Translating gives CAGSDGGEQYF.

With regard to this clonotype: A much larger clone sits a single nucleotide away, making a read error possible. The rearrangement joins TRBV9 to TRBJ1-6; D is perhaps TRBD1 (6 bases). Germline-derived CDR1 and CDR2 are SGDLS and YYNGEE. V lost 0 bases, J lost 14 bases, and 18 bases lay in between. The CDR3 totals 15 residues. The DNA for the CDR3 is TGTGCCAGCAGCGTAGGTTCGGGACAAAGTTTAGCCCTCCACTTT. This sequence encodes CASSVGSGQSLALHF.

This clonotype was seen only a few times. The CDR3 sequence is CASSLDAASSGNTIYF. CDR3 DNA sequence: TGTGCCAGCAGCTTGGACGCGGCCAGCTCTGGAAACACCATATATTTT. This rearrangement joins TRBV5-4 to TRBJ1-3; D not resolved. The CDR3 runs 16 residues. V was pared by 0 bases and J by 0 bases, with 10 bases between. Germline loops: CDR1 SGHNT, CDR2 YYREEE (reference sequence).

This clonotype was observed at least ten times. CDR3 residues: CASSPRTSGTLGDTQYF. CDR3 coding DNA: TGTGCCAGCAGCCCGCGGACTAGCGGGACATTGGGCGATACGCAGTATTTT. The chain combines TRBV12-3 or TRBV12-4 with TRBJ2-3, with 12 bases aligning to TRBD2. The CDR3 is made up of 17 amino acids. The V and J ends lost 6 bases and 6 bases, in that order; junction bases with no gene match: 13.

The chain carries TRBV28 and TRBJ2-7; 10 bases match TRBD1. The CDR3 extends over 13 amino acids. Germline V gives CDR1 MDHEN, CDR2 SYDVKM. Trimming removed 10 bases from V and 7 bases from J; junction bases left unmatched: 10. CDR3 nucleotides: TGTGCCACCAAGACAGGGGGCGCGGGAGAGCAGTACTTC. Translated: CATKTGGAGEQYF.

About this clonotype: This may come from a read error, since a much larger clone is one base off. Without the conserved terminal phenylalanine or tryptophan, this CDR3 likely stems from a read error. The chain links TRBV7-2 to TRBJ2-2, with D tentatively TRBD2 (5 bases). CDR3 size: 16 residues. Trimming shortened V by 0 bases and J by 4 bases, and 12 bases separated the two germline ends. The germline CDR1 and CDR2 sequences are SGHTA and FQGNSA. DNA of the CDR3: TGTGCCAGCAGCTTAGCAGTCATTCGGGGCACCGGGGAGCTGTTTCTT. It codes for CASSLAVIRGTGELFL.

This chain links TRBV6-1 with TRBJ1-3; maybe TRBD1 (6 bases). CDR3 length: 16 amino acids. Germline V gives CDR1 MNHNS, CDR2 SASEGT. The V and J ends lost 3 bases and 2 bases respectively, with 14 bases between them. This CDR3 reads CASSDTPQGTGNTIYF. Here the CDR3 DNA reads TGTGCCAGCAGTGATACCCCCCAGGGGACTGGAAACACCATATATTTT.

This clonotype was seen at least ten times. This chain uses TRBV7-3 with TRBJ2-3; the D gene is possibly TRBD2 (5 bases). Trimming took off 3 bases at V and 3 bases at J, with 13 bases between the two ends. This CDR3 region has 15 residues. CDR1 and CDR2 (germline): SGHTA, FQGTGA. CDR3 residues: CASSLTGSLTDTQYF. The CDR3 nucleotides are TGTGCCAGCAGCTTGACGGGGAGTTTGACAGATACGCAGTATTTT.

Comment on this clonotype: This may be a read error, as it is one base from a much larger clone. The V call is TRBV12-3 or TRBV12-4, the J call TRBJ1-5; tentatively, D is TRBD1 (5 bases). The CDR3 has 15 residues. This CDR3 is CAGSLGGDSNQPQHF. The CDR3 nucleotides read TGTGCCGGCAGTTTAGGAGGGGATAGCAATCAGCCCCAGCATTTT.

The V gene is TRBV28, the J gene TRBJ2-5; TRBD1 is a possible D gene (5 bases). V was pared by 6 bases and J by 6 bases, with 14 bases between. CDR3 length equals 13 residues. In germline, CDR1 is MDHEN, CDR2 SYDVKM. CDR3 amino acids: CASRPIRVKTQYF. CDR3 bases: TGTGCCAGCAGGCCCATCAGGGTAAAGACCCAGTACTTC.